Here is one T cell receptor (beta chain) with its context. Its antigen is unidentified. Primers for the PCR totalled 60 Vbeta and 13 Jbeta. Method: immunoSEQ multiplex PCR; TCRdb's copy keeps in-frame clones and lacks some. The profile covers about 130,000 clones, with 65% to 80% appearing a single time and approximately 1.8% taken by the ten largest. These data belong to a study of cytomegalovirus exposure and HLA in healthy donors. Study background: As an earlier analysis found, roughly 180 million T cells yielded approximately 110 million unique TCR beta sequences.

Trimming shortened V by 2 bases and J by 3 bases, and 11 bases separated the two germline ends. Germline V gene data show CDR1 as SGHVS and CDR2 as FNYEAQ. The CDR3 is 14 amino acids. Regarding the study as a whole: Accurate HLA-A and HLA-B prediction from TCR beta sequences was reported for most subjects. In an earlier analysis, productive rearrangement rates for most beta V segments clustered near 87% or 30%.

The source is a woman aged 40 to 49 in good health and CMV-seronegative. The sequenced sample was PBMCs. The rearrangement uses TRBV7-6 and TRBJ2-7; D is possibly TRBD2 (5 bases). CDR3 amino acids: CASSLTEGNYEQYF. CDR3 nucleotide sequence: TGTGCCAGCAGCTTAACTGAGGGAAACTACGAGCAGTACTTC.